This T cell receptor (beta chain) is from a study of blood T cell repertoires in COVID-19. Study-wide background: PBMCs, B-cell-depleted T cells, or T cells were the source of the cDNA or gDNA that made up the material.

In the original analysis: Amplified reference gene primers provided the basis for estimating nucleated cell counts. Assay used: immunoSEQ multiplex PCR; TCRdb lists only in-frame clones, some missing. From that table come the V and J calls and clone size; the DNA was used to work out D and trimming. The sample includes a few hundred thousand clones, about nine tenths of them seen just once. CDR3 size: 13 residues. The germline gives CDR1 SGHRS, CDR2 YFSETQ. After removal of 7 bases from V and 7 bases from J, the junction contained 10 bases not matched to a gene. Enrolled through a virtual design, the participants were between roughly 18 and 100 years of age and came from some 25 US areas. Cohorts were based on clinical histories the participants reported.

This chain links TRBV5-1 with TRBJ2-7; 8 bases line up with TRBD1. Specimen: PBMCs or T cells enriched from blood (not recorded which). The sequence came from a woman in her twenties or thirties who had recovered from COVID-19. The CDR3 sequence is CASRRQGADEQYF. CDR3 nucleotides: TGCGCCAGCCGGCGGCAGGGGGCGGATGAGCAGTACTTC.